These T cell receptor beta chains were read from a single sample in a study of blood T cell repertoires in COVID-19. Sequenced by immunoSEQ multiplex PCR; TCRdb stores in-frame clones only, minus some. The table has 200,000 to 250,000 clones, roughly 89% seen once; the top ten hold around 3.8%. Sequencing was performed on PBMCs or T cells enriched from blood (not recorded which). These receptor sequences come from a middle-aged woman with acute COVID-19. Both conserved end residues are part of each CDR3. Fields, in order: V gene, J gene, clone size, CDR3 protein. Size values are once, few and many counts, or a class for expanded clones, and some rows have none.

>TRBV29-1|TRBJ2-2|.
CSVPGTGTTGELFF
>TRBV7-9|TRBJ2-5|once
CASSLYAGGSETQYF
>TRBV6-5|TRBJ2-7|.
CASSTGTSREQYF
>TRBV19|TRBJ1-1|once
CASSIPTGTGLNTEAFF
>TRBV7-2|TRBJ1-3|.
CASSLVSLAQVHSGNTIYF
>TRBV19|TRBJ2-1|once
CASSTYGSSYNEQFF
>TRBV19|TRBJ1-5|.
CASSIARASNQPQHF
>TRBV7-8|TRBJ1-4|.
CASRKGQGNEKLFF
>TRBV7-9|TRBJ1-2|.
CASSLEGRGANYGYTF
>TRBV6-6|TRBJ1-1|.
CASSQRDRGLNTEAFF
>TRBV2|TRBJ1-2|.
CASSGDSLYGYTF
>TRBV6-5|TRBJ1-1|.
CASIPQVNTEAFF
>TRBV5-1|TRBJ1-4|.
CASSLAGRGNEKLFF
>TRBV6-6|TRBJ1-4|.
CASSATAGTNEKLFF
>TRBV5-1|TRBJ2-5|.
CASSLDVGAGGQETQYF
>TRBV18|TRBJ1-3|once
CASSPPGIDGNTIYF
>TRBV6-4|TRBJ2-1|.
CASSDSAGVNEQFF
>TRBV6-5|TRBJ2-7|.
CASSSPERGTTYEQYF
>TRBV21-1|TRBJ1-2|.
CASSKKSRYTF
>TRBV12-3/TRBV12-4|TRBJ1-1|.
CASSLMEGAEAFF
>TRBV7-9|TRBJ2-7|once
CASSLSLAGGDYEQYF
>TRBV5-6|TRBJ1-3|.
CASSSGQIRRLAGNTIYF
>TRBV12-5|TRBJ1-3|.
CASGSGNTIYF
>TRBV29-1|TRBJ1-1|.
CSVGSWGEVNAEAFF
>TRBV7-9|TRBJ1-2|.
CASGTAGGSLSYGYTF
>TRBV24-1|TRBJ1-2|.
CATSEAGEASYGYTF
>TRBV19|TRBJ1-6|few
CASSIDQALGSPLHF
>TRBV4-2|TRBJ2-2|.
CASSQELTSLGTGELFF
>TRBV9|TRBJ1-1|.
CASSATGAGTEAFF
>TRBV3-1/TRBV3-2|TRBJ1-2|once
CASSQNSGSKERNYGYTF
>TRBV9|TRBJ2-3|.
CASSVSGGSSDTQYF